One sample yielded the 5 T cell receptor beta chains listed below, sequenced in a study of blood T cell repertoires in COVID-19. Some clones are missing from TCRdb's copy, which holds only in-frame ones; the method was immunoSEQ multiplex PCR. This table has approximately 170,000 clones, around four fifths appearing once. The sequencing input was PBMCs or T cells enriched from blood (not recorded which). The receptors were sampled from a woman between 50 and 59 years old who had recovered from COVID-19.

The V gene is TRBV9, the J gene TRBJ2-5, with TRBD2 identical over 9 bases. J gave up 4 bases and V 2 bases, and 6 bases lay outside the gene matches. From germline, CDR1 is SGDLS and CDR2 YYNGEE. This CDR3 has 15 residues. CDR3 in DNA: TGTGCCAGCAGCGTTGTAGCGGGAGATGGAGAGACCCAGTACTTC. It yields the protein CASSVVAGDGETQYF.

This clone has only one observation. The chain recombines TRBV20-1 with TRBJ1-1; TRBD1 matches 12 bases. Germline trimming cut 3 bases from V and 10 bases from J; bases unmatched to any gene: 15. The germline CDR1 and CDR2 sequences are DFQATT and SNEGSKA (reference sequence). The CDR3 is made up of 16 amino acids. The CDR3 reads CSASLTGTGGPPGAFF. In nucleotides, the CDR3 is TGCAGTGCTAGTCTAACCGGGACAGGGGGCCCTCCGGGAGCTTTCTTT.

This chain uses TRBV7-3 with TRBJ2-1; D possibly corresponds to TRBD2 (6 bases). Trimming pared 0 bases from V and 11 bases from J, leaving 14 bases between. Germline V lookup: CDR1 SGHTA, CDR2 FQGTGA. This CDR3 comprises 14 residues. The chain's CDR3 is CASSLTTLGGKQFF. DNA of the CDR3: TGTGCCAGCAGCTTAACCACATTGGGCGGGAAGCAGTTCTTC.

The V and J genes are TRBV7-2 and TRBJ1-3; D may be TRBD1 (5 bases). The CDR3 has 17 amino acids. Deletions cut 1 base from V and 0 bases from J, with 13 bases between. Germline loops: CDR1 SGHTA, CDR2 FQGNSA. The CDR3 DNA is TGTGCCAGCAGCTTAGGCCAGGGCACCTTCTCTGGAAACACCATATATTTT. This sequence encodes CASSLGQGTFSGNTIYF.

The chain recombines TRBV7-9 with TRBJ2-2; the D is unclear. The CDR3 consists of 16 residues. With 1 base removed from V and 5 bases from J, the gap between germline ends came to 14 bases. In germline, CDR1 is SEHNR, CDR2 FQNEAQ (reference sequence). CDR3 loop: CASSLVSPRGTGELFF. CDR3 in DNA: TGTGCCAGCAGCTTAGTCTCTCCGCGAGGAACCGGGGAGCTGTTTTTT.